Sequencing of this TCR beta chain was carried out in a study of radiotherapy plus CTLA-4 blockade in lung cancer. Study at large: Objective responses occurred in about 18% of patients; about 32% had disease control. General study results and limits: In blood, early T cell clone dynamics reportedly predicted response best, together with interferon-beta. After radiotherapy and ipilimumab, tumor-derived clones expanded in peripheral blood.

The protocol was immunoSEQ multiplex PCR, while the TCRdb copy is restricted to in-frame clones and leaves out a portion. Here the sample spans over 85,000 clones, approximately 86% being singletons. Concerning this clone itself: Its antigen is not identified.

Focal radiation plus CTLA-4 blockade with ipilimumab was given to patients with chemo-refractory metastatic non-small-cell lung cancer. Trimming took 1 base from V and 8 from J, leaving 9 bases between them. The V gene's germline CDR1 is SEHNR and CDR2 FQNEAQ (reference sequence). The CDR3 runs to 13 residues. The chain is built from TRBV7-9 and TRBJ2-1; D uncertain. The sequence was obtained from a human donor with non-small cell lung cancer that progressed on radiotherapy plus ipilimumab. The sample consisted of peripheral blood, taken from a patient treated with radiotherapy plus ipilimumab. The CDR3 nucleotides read TGTGCCAGCAGCTTAGAACTGGTCCATGAGCAGTTCTTC. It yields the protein CASSLELVHEQFF. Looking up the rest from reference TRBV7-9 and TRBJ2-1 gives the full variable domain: DTGVSQNPRHKITKRGQNVTFRCDPISEHNRLYWYRQTLGQGPEFLTYFQNEAQLEKSRLLSDRFSAERPKGSFSTLEIQRTEQGDSAMYLCASSLELVHEQFFGPGTRLTVL.